The 9 T cell receptor beta chains below come from one sample, sequenced in a study of regulatory T cells in long-lasting Graves disease. Arm-PCR with iRepertoire HTBI primers amplified the CDR3 regions for these TCR beta libraries. One entry per CDR3 protein, called by TCRdb with MiXCR from the multiplex PCR reads. The profile shows about 470,000 distinct CDR3 sequences, roughly a fifth of them singletons. The time point: persistent/refractory GD, antithyroid drugs over 5 years with positive TRAb. The TCR library was prepared using RNA isolated from PBMCs. The sample in question was peripheral blood mononuclear cells (PBMCs), obtained when the disease was refractory, from a patient treated with antithyroid drugs. Receptor source: a female donor with Graves disease.

This clonotype was detected a few times. This chain joins TRBV5-1 and TRBJ1-2, with D uncertain. Per the germline V gene, CDR1 is SGHRS and CDR2 is YFSETQ. The CDR3 is 14 amino acids. Trimming pared 0 bases from V and 8 bases from J, leaving 14 bases between. The DNA for the CDR3 is TGCGCCAGCAGCTTGGTTTCGGCTCCCAGCGGCTACACCTTC. It is translated as CASSLVSAPSGYTF.

This clonotype occurred many times. The chain has TRBV12-3 or TRBV12-4 and TRBJ2-7; 10 nucleotides align to TRBD2. The ends lost 6 bases at V and 2 bases at J; junction bases unmatched: 7. This CDR3 is 15 amino acids long. CDR3 region: CASSDGLAATYEQYF. In nucleotides, the CDR3 is TGTGCCAGCAGCGACGGACTAGCGGCCACCTACGAGCAGTACTTC.

This clonotype has a handful of counts. The V and J genes are TRBV5-8 and TRBJ2-7; 8 bases fit TRBD1. Germline V gene sequence: CDR1 SGHTS, CDR2 YDEGEE. The CDR3 is 16 residues long. V was pared by 4 bases and J by 0 bases, with 9 bases of the junction left unmatched. CDR3 region: CASSTYGGQVSYEQYF. In DNA form, the CDR3 reads TGTGCCAGCAGCACTTATGGGGGACAGGTCTCCTACGAGCAGTACTTC.

This clonotype was recorded many times. This chain joins TRBV27 and TRBJ2-7, with TRBD2 matching 8 bases. J gave up 5 bases and V 6 bases, and 15 bases lay outside the gene matches. This CDR3 is built from 16 residues. Per the germline V gene, CDR1 is MNHEY and CDR2 is SMNVEV (reference sequence). CDR3 DNA sequence: TGTGCCAGCAGACTGTTGGGGGGGACTAGGATCCACGAGCAGTACTTC. Translation: CASRLLGGTRIHEQYF.

This clonotype was recorded many times. This CDR3 is CASSFLHQPQHF. CDR3 sequence (DNA): TGTGCCAGCAGTTTTCTGCATCAGCCCCAGCATTTT. The chain carries TRBV12-3 or TRBV12-4 and TRBJ1-5; unclear D gene. This CDR3 comprises 12 residues. Trimming shortened V by 3 bases and J by 5 bases, and 5 bases separated the two germline ends.

This clonotype was seen at least ten times. The rearrangement uses TRBV2 and TRBJ2-2; possibly TRBD1 or TRBD2 for D (5 bases each). Trimming took off 2 bases at V and 0 bases at J, with 7 bases between the two ends. The CDR3 length is 15 residues. Germline V lookup: CDR1 SNHLY, CDR2 FYNNEI. In DNA form, the CDR3 reads TGTGCCAGCAGTGAACGGGGCCCGAACACCGGGGAGCTGTTTTTT. This codes for CASSERGPNTGELFF.

The chain links TRBV29-1 to TRBJ1-1; 7 bases align to TRBD1. V gave up 4 bases and J gave up 4 bases; unmatched junction bases: 9. CDR3 size: 14 residues. Germline V gene sequence: CDR1 SQVTM, CDR2 ANQGSEA. The CDR3 DNA sequence: TGCAGCGTTGTCCTCACAGGGGATGGCACTGAAGCTTTCTTT. It yields the protein CSVVLTGDGTEAFF.

On this clonotype itself: An end of the junction differs from the germline gene, which may be a read error. CDR3 amino acids: CAIRTTGGNLPLHF. DNA of the CDR3: TGTGCCATCAGAACCACAGGGGGAAATTTACCCCTCCACTTT. The chain is built from TRBV10-3 and TRBJ1-6; 8 bases line up with TRBD1. The CDR3 has 14 residues. Germline V gives CDR1 ENHRY, CDR2 SYGVKD.

This rearrangement joins TRBV7-2 to TRBJ2-7; TRBD1 is a possible D gene (6 bases). Trimming cost V 5 bases and J 3 bases, with 17 bases left between them. Germline CDR1 is SGHTA and CDR2 is FQGNSA. The CDR3 has 15 residues. The DNA for the CDR3 is TGTGCCAGCAGCGTACCCAGGGGAGACCTCTACGAGCAGTACTTC. Translation gives CASSVPRGDLYEQYF. Variable domain in full (rest from reference TRBV7-2 and TRBJ2-7): GAGVSQSPSNKVTEKGKDVELRCDPISGHTALYWYRQSLGQGLEFLIYFQGNSAPDKSGLPSDRFSAERTGGSVSTLTIQRTQQEDSAVYLCASSVPRGDLYEQYFGPGTRLTVT.